Presented here are 21 T cell receptor beta chains from one specimen sequenced in a study of cytomegalovirus exposure and HLA in healthy donors. The PCR made use of 60 Vbeta and 13 Jbeta primers. TCRdb's table, derived via immunoSEQ multiplex PCR, lists solely in-frame clones and lacks some. This sample has roughly 100,000 clones; around 82% occur once, and the top ten carry 10%. The sequenced sample was PBMCs. The receptors come from a woman younger than 35 in good health and CMV-seropositive.

The count of this clone is one. The chain has TRBV5-6 and TRBJ2-3, with TRBD2 matching over 11 bases. With 3 bases clipped from V and 0 bases from J, the junction kept 6 bases outside the gene matches. This CDR3 comprises 17 residues. The germline CDR1 and CDR2 sequences are SGHDT and YYEEEE. The CDR3 here is CASSSGLAVTSTDTQYF. The DNA of the CDR3 is TGTGCCAGCAGCTCGGGACTAGCGGTCACCAGCACAGATACGCAGTATTTT.

CDR3 nucleotide sequence: TGTGCCAGCAGTTTTACAGGGGGCAATCAGCCCCAGCATTTT. This encodes CASSFTGGNQPQHF. V gene TRBV13 combines with J gene TRBJ1-5; 7 bases are a match to TRBD1. Unmatched junction bases numbered 4, after V lost 6 bases and J lost 2 bases. The V gene's germline CDR1 is PRHDT and CDR2 FYEKMQ (reference sequence). This CDR3 comprises 14 residues.

This clone has more than one count but fewer than ten. V is TRBV5-1 and J is TRBJ2-2, with 7 nucleotides matching TRBD1. The CDR3 sequence is 15 residues long. V shed 3 bases and J 2 bases; nucleotides not matched to a gene: 4. CDR1 is SGHRS and CDR2 is YFSETQ in the germline V gene. CDR3 sequence (DNA): TGCGCCAGCAGCTGGGACAGCCCCAACACCGGGGAGCTGTTTTTT. Its translation: CASSWDSPNTGELFF.

The CDR3 region is CASSLAQTSGRSTDTQYF. The CDR3 DNA reads as TGTGCCAGCAGTTTAGCCCAGACTAGCGGGAGGAGCACAGATACGCAGTATTTT. V is TRBV28 and J is TRBJ2-3; 13 bases align to TRBD2. The germline CDR1 and CDR2 sequences are MDHEN and SYDVKM. The CDR3 totals 18 residues. Trimming removed 2 bases from V and 0 bases from J; junction bases left unmatched: 5.

The chain joins TRBV4-2 to TRBJ1-2; 9 bases map to TRBD1. Germline lookup yields CDR1 LGHNA and CDR2 YNFKEQ. Unmatched junction bases numbered 5, after V lost 3 bases and J lost 3 bases. This CDR3 contains 15 residues. CDR3 protein: CASSQGRTGDYGYTF. DNA of the CDR3: TGTGCCAGCAGCCAGGGTAGGACAGGGGACTATGGCTACACCTTC.

The rearrangement joins TRBV5-4 to TRBJ2-2; 7 bases agree with TRBD1. V lost 4 bases and J lost 0; bases outside the gene matches: 3. This CDR3 region has 15 residues. Germline values: CDR1 SGHNT, CDR2 YYREEE (reference sequence). The CDR3: CASSQQGPNTGELFF. The CDR3 DNA sequence: TGTGCCAGCAGCCAACAGGGGCCGAACACCGGGGAGCTGTTTTTT. The variable domain in full, completed from reference TRBV5-4 and TRBJ2-2, reads ETGVTQSPTHLIKTRGQQVTLRCSSQSGHNTVSWYQQALGQGPQFIFQYYREEENGRGNFPPRFSGLQFPNYSSELNVNALELDDSALYLCASSQQGPNTGELFFGEGSRLTVL.

The J gene is TRBJ2-3, the V gene TRBV6-5; D is undetermined. The CDR3 covers 14 residues. The germline gives CDR1 MNHEY, CDR2 SVGAGI. V gave up 0 bases and J gave up 7 bases, with 11 bases separating them. The CDR3 loop reads CASSYSPLVNTQYF. The CDR3 region has the DNA TGTGCCAGCAGTTACTCACCTCTAGTCAATACGCAGTATTTT.

This clone was seen a handful of times. The rearrangement uses TRBV6-4 and TRBJ2-7; possibly TRBD2 for D (6 bases). This CDR3 is built from 18 residues. Germline loops: CDR1 MRHNA, CDR2 SNTAGT. V gave up 2 bases and J gave up 2 bases, with 22 bases separating them. CDR3 protein: CASSDPPAVSGPTYEQYF. The CDR3 coding sequence is TGTGCCAGCAGTGACCCCCCGGCCGTAAGCGGGCCTACCTACGAGCAGTACTTC.

The V call is TRBV4-2, the J call TRBJ2-7; the match to TRBD2 covers 7 bases. V was pared by 4 bases and J by 2 bases, with 5 bases of the junction left unmatched. Germline loops: CDR1 LGHNA, CDR2 YNFKEQ. The CDR3 runs 14 residues. The CDR3 DNA is TGTGCCAGCAGCCCGAGCGGGGTCGCCTACGAGCAGTACTTC. Translating gives CASSPSGVAYEQYF.

This CDR3 reads CASNEFDRPNTGELFF. CDR3 sequence (DNA): TGTGCCAGTAATGAGTTTGACAGACCGAACACCGGGGAGCTGTTTTTT. The genes are TRBV19 and TRBJ2-2, with a weak D call TRBD1 (5 bases). Trimming removed 7 bases at V and 0 bases at J, with 15 bases between. The germline CDR1 and CDR2 sequences are LNHDA and SQIVND (reference sequence). There are 16 residues in the CDR3.

This chain's CDR3 is CASSWGTGEGYGYTF. The CDR3 DNA reads as TGCGCCAGCAGCTGGGGGACAGGGGAGGGCTATGGCTACACCTTC. This rearrangement joins TRBV5-1 to TRBJ1-2, with TRBD1 matching 10 bases. V gave up 3 bases and J gave up 4 bases; unmatched junction bases: 6. Germline lookup yields CDR1 SGHRS and CDR2 YFSETQ. The CDR3 extends over 15 amino acids.

In regard to this clone: The junction differs from germline at one of its ends, possibly a read error. This chain joins TRBV6-1 and TRBJ2-1, with 13 bases aligning to TRBD2. CDR3 length equals 15 residues. Germline CDR1 MNHNS, CDR2 SASEGT. The CDR3 protein is CASGRTSGGPALPLF. As DNA, the CDR3 is TGTGCCAGCGGGCGGACTAGCGGGGGCCCCGCGCTCCCACTCTTC.

A single count supports this clone. The chain's CDR3 is CASSPVAGSYEQYF. The CDR3 DNA reads TGCGCCAGCAGCCCCGTCGCGGGTTCCTACGAGCAGTACTTC. The chain recombines TRBV5-1 with TRBJ2-7, with a tentative D call TRBD2 (5 bases). The germline V and J ends were trimmed by 4 bases and 1 base, with 12 bases remaining between them. Germline CDR1 SGHRS, CDR2 YFSETQ. This CDR3 has 14 residues.

The chain links TRBV11-2 to TRBJ2-7; weak D call: TRBD1 (5 bases). V was pared by 5 bases and J by 3 bases, with 8 bases between. This CDR3 comprises 12 residues. Germline V lookup: CDR1 SGHAT, CDR2 FQNNGV. The chain's CDR3 is CASSPGNYEQYF. The CDR3 DNA reads TGTGCCAGCAGCCCAGGGAACTACGAGCAGTACTTC.

V gene TRBV11-3 combines with J gene TRBJ1-2, with a tentative D call TRBD1 (5 bases). The CDR3 contains 13 residues. From germline, CDR1 is SGHNT and CDR2 YENEEA. The germline V and J ends were trimmed by 3 bases and 4 bases, with 9 bases remaining between them. CDR3: CASSLTVPYGYTF. The CDR3, as DNA: TGTGCCAGCAGCTTGACAGTTCCCTATGGCTACACCTTC. Supplemented by reference TRBV11-3 and TRBJ1-2, the full variable domain reads EAGVVQSPRYKIIEKKQPVAFWCNPISGHNTLYWYLQNLGQGPELLIRYENEEAVDDSQLPKDRFSAERLKGVDSTLKIQPAELGDSAVYLCASSLTVPYGYTFGSGTRLTVV.

The chain recombines TRBV9 with TRBJ2-7, with 7 bases aligning to TRBD2. Germline CDR1 SGDLS, CDR2 YYNGEE. The CDR3 is 15 residues long. V trimming: 0 bases; J trimming: 2 bases; junction bases outside the gene matches: 5. The CDR3 is CASSVDGGTPYEQYF. CDR3 nucleotide sequence: TGTGCCAGCAGCGTAGACGGGGGGACCCCCTACGAGCAGTACTTC.

The V gene is TRBV29-1, the J gene TRBJ1-1; 8 bases are a match to TRBD1. The CDR3 consists of 12 residues. Per germline, CDR1 SQVTM and CDR2 ANQGSEA. The J segment lost 4 bases and the V segment lost 4 bases, leaving 2 bases of the junction unmatched. CDR3 nucleotide sequence: TGCAGCGTTGGACAGGGGATCACTGAAGCTTTCTTT. Protein sequence: CSVGQGITEAFF.

V gene TRBV6-5 combines with J gene TRBJ2-2; D gene uncertain. V was clipped by 5 bases and J by 5 bases, with 15 bases between them. CDR3 size: 15 residues. Germline V gene lookup returns CDR1 MNHEY and CDR2 SVGAGI. The CDR3 region is CASSTTERITGELFF. The CDR3 nucleotides are TGTGCCAGCAGTACCACTGAGAGGATTACCGGGGAGCTGTTTTTT.

The rearrangement joins TRBV6-1 to TRBJ2-7; 8 positions match TRBD2. Losses at the gene ends were 6 bases for V and 2 bases for J; bases not matched to a gene: 9. Germline CDR1 MNHNS, CDR2 SASEGT. This CDR3 has 15 residues. In DNA form, the CDR3 reads TGTGCCAGCAGCAAAGGGGGTAGCGGGGCCTACGAGCAGTACTTC. Translated: CASSKGGSGAYEQYF.

This clone was observed a handful of times. The junction does not match germline at one end; this may be a read error. The chain recombines TRBV11-1 with TRBJ2-7; perhaps TRBD2 as D (5 bases). Germline V CDR1 and CDR2: SGHAT, FQDESV (reference sequence). The CDR3 length is 11 residues. For the CDR3, the DNA is TGTGCCAGCAGCTATGACTACGGGCAGTACTTC. Translation gives CASSYDYGQYF.

The chain employs TRBV5-1 and TRBJ1-2; D unresolved. V was pared by 3 bases and J by 2 bases, with 14 bases between. Germline loops: CDR1 SGHRS, CDR2 YFSETQ. The CDR3 spans 15 residues. The CDR3 reads CASSSRSVSNYGYTF. The CDR3 nucleotides read TGCGCCAGCAGCTCCCGGAGTGTATCGAACTATGGCTACACCTTC.